The sequence of this TCR beta chain was determined in a study of spatial heterogeneity in lung cancer. Study at large: Tumor-region counts of TCR transcripts tracked strongly with a T cell module score from matched bulk RNA-seq. The library had UMIs, and each TCR and UMI pair averaged more than ten raw reads.

Losses at the gene ends were 6 bases for V and 5 bases for J; bases not matched to a gene: 12. This CDR3 contains 16 residues. Germline CDR1 is SGHTA and CDR2 is FQGTGA. Study-level findings and limits: Mutation tallies in tumors tracked expanded intratumoral alpha and beta TCR counts.

Time point denoted: sample taken at primary tumor resection. Donors were around 70 untreated early-stage non-small cell lung cancer patients. A distinct unique molecular identifier was carried by each TCR cDNA molecule. TCRdb re-analysed the 5' RACE reads in MiXCR, keeping a single row per CDR3 protein. This sample has 20,000 to 25,000 distinct CDR3 sequences, with around 8.8% found just once. As to this clonotype: The antigen remains unidentified.

The specimen was lung tumor tissue, collected at surgery. V and J are TRBV7-3 and TRBJ2-1; 8 nucleotides align to TRBD2. The clonotype comes from a male donor with early-stage non-small cell lung cancer. The CDR3 DNA is TGTGCCAGCAGTCCCGGGGGGGGACTTCAAAACAATGAGCAGTTCTTC. It yields the protein CASSPGGGLQNNEQFF.